This T cell receptor beta chain derives from a study of blood T cell repertoires in COVID-19. Study details: Sites in the United States, Italy and Spain provided acute and convalescent COVID-19 samples. Sources were T cells, B-cell-depleted T cells, or PBMCs; the material itself was cDNA or gDNA.

This CDR3 has 11 residues. V lost 6 bases and J lost 2, with 5 bases in between. CDR1 SEHNR and CDR2 FQNEAQ come from the germline V gene (reference sequence). This clone has only one observation. How the authors handled the data: Nucleated cell number was recorded as an estimate derived from reference gene primer amplification. TCRdb's table, derived via immunoSEQ multiplex PCR, lists solely in-frame clones and lacks some. That table supplies the V and J calls and clone size; D and trimming were determined from the DNA. The sample carries over 250,000 clones, 65% to 85% recorded once. Patients from Seattle were sampled longitudinally, starting during active infection.

The chain couples TRBV7-9 to TRBJ2-7; no definite D call. This sequence originates from a human donor with COVID-19, enrolled during active disease. The donor label of this sample is uncertain. The sequencing input was peripheral blood. For the CDR3, the DNA is TGTGCCAGCAGTTCTCCCTACGAGCAGTACTTC. Its translation: CASSSPYEQYF.